One T cell receptor (beta chain) is described in this entry. Its target is unknown. The sample belongs to a study of vaccination and CD4 T cells after COVID-19. Deletions cut 4 bases from V and 9 bases from J, with 15 bases between. The germline V gene has CDR1 SGHVS and CDR2 FQNEAQ. CDR3 size: 13 residues. The assay that was used to sequence DNA from cultured CD4+ T cells was the Oncomine TCR Beta short-read assay. Each CDR3 protein is one row after TCRdb ran MiXCR on the PCR reads. The repertoire holds 25,000 to 30,000 distinct CDR3 sequences, 41% seen once, with roughly 5% in the top ten. Time point in this sample: late sampling 161 to 241 days after vaccination in a few convalescent patients. Treatment in this sample: approximately nine-day PBMC culture with coronavirus spike peptide pools or control peptides (ViraFEST assay).

Sample: CD4+ T cells from blood, cultured in vitro, taken about 7 months after SARS-CoV-2 vaccination. This sequence joins TRBV7-8 and TRBJ1-2; the D is unclear. This receptor was identified in a human donor who had recovered from COVID-19. The CDR3 sequence: CASSSTGRLSYTF. The CDR3 region has the DNA TGTGCCAGCAGCTCTACGGGCCGCCTAAGCTACACCTTC.